This entry is about one T cell receptor (beta chain). This specimen comes from a study of T cell changes during pregnancy in multiple sclerosis. The germline V gene has CDR1 SNHLY and CDR2 FYNNEI. With V trimmed by 6 bases and J by 7 bases, 14 bases remained unmatched. This CDR3 contains 17 residues. TCRdb's copy holds only in-frame clones and misses some; the assay was immunoSEQ multiplex PCR. The data hold about 36,000 clones, with around nine tenths observed a single time. The sequenced sample was CD4+ T cells from peripheral blood mononuclear cells, obtained in the first trimester of pregnancy. This chain joins TRBV2 and TRBJ1-6; 8 bases match TRBD1. This receptor was taken from a female donor with multiple sclerosis, enrolled in a pregnancy study. Here the CDR3 DNA reads TGTGCCAGCAGGGGGGACAGGATGCTAGGGGGAAATTCACCCCTCCACTTT. Translating gives CASRGDRMLGGNSPLHF.